This paragraph covers one TCR beta chain sequence. TCR beta libraries were prepared from cDNA with unique molecular identifiers. TCRdb fed the PCR reads into MiXCR, producing one record per CDR3 protein. Counted here are more than 450,000 distinct CDR3 sequences, around a third occurring once; the ten biggest clones make up around 5.9%. The sample is drawn from a study of post-analysis software for immune sequencing data. Source material: blood. The clonotype originates from a girl aged 2 to 17 with multiple sclerosis.

The CDR3 DNA reads as TGTGCCAGCAGCTCAACAGGGGTCCTCATGAACACTGAAGCTTTCTTT. It codes for CASSSTGVLMNTEAFF. The chain has TRBV7-9 and TRBJ1-1; 7 bases are a match to TRBD1. After removal of 4 bases from V and 0 bases from J, the junction contained 8 bases not matched to a gene. The CDR3 has 16 residues. Germline V gene lookup returns CDR1 SEHNR and CDR2 FQNEAQ (reference sequence).